Described below is a single T cell receptor (beta chain) sequence and its context. Its antigen is not identified. These data belong to a study of radiotherapy plus CTLA-4 blockade in lung cancer. Study outcomes and limitations: Reports state that early shifts in blood T cell clones, with interferon-beta, best predicted response. Clones of tumor-derived TCRs expanded in blood after radiotherapy plus ipilimumab.

Generated by immunoSEQ multiplex PCR, the TCRdb table keeps only in-frame clones and is missing some. The data contain under 100,000 clones, around 86% of them singletons. V lost 0 bases, J lost 6 bases, and 7 bases lay in between. Germline CDR1 is LGHNA and CDR2 is YSLEER. The CDR3 spans 13 residues. Patients had chemo-refractory metastatic non-small-cell lung cancer and received focal radiation plus CTLA-4 blockade that used ipilimumab. The sample consisted of peripheral blood, taken from a patient treated with radiotherapy plus ipilimumab. The chain is built from TRBV4-3 and TRBJ2-3; D call uncertain. The sequence came from a human donor with non-small cell lung cancer that progressed on radiotherapy plus ipilimumab. CDR3: CASSQDSEDTQYF. Written as DNA, the CDR3 is TGCGCCAGCAGCCAAGATTCTGAGGATACGCAGTATTTT.